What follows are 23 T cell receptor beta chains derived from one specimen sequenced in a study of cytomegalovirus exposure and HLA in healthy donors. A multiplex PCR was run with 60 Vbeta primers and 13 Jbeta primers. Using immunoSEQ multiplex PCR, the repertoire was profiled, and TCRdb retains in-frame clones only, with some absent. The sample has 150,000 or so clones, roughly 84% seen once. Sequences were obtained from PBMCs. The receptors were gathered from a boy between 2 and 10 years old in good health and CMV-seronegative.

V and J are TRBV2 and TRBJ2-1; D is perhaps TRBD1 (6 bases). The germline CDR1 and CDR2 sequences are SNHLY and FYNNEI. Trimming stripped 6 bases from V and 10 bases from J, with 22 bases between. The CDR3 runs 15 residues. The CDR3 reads CASSYTGPYAGEQFF. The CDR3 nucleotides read TGTGCCAGCAGCTACACAGGGCCCTACGCAGGGGAGCAGTTCTTC.

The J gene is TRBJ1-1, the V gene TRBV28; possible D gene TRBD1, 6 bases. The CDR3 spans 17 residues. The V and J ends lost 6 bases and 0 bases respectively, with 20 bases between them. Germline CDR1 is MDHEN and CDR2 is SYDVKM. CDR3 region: CASSPPLQQGMNTEAFF. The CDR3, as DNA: TGTGCCAGCAGCCCTCCCCTACAACAGGGAATGAACACTGAAGCTTTCTTT.

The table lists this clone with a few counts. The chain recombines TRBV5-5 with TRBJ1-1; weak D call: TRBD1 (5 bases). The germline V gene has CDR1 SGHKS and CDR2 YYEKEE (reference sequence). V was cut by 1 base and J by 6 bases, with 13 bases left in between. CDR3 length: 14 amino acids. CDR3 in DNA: TGTGCCAGCAGCTTGCTTCAAGGGGTGGCTGAAGCTTTCTTT. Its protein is CASSLLQGVAEAFF.

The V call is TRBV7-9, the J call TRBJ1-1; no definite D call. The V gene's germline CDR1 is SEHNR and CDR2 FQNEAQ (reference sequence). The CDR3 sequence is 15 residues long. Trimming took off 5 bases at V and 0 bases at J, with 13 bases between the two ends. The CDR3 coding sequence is TGTGCCAGCAGCGAAGACGGGTTCCTGAACACTGAAGCTTTCTTT. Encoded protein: CASSEDGFLNTEAFF.

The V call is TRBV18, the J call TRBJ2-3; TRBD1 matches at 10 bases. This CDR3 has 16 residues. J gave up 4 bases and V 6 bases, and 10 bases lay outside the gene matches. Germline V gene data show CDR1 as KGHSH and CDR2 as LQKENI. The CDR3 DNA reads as TGTGCCAGCTCGCCTCTAAGGGACAGGGGTGCAGATACGCAGTATTTT. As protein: CASSPLRDRGADTQYF.

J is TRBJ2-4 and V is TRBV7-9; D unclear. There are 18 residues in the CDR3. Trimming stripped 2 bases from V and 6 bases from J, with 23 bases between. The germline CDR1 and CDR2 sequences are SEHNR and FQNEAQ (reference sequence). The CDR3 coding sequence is TGTGCCAGCAGCTTAACCTCCGGGTCTTTAAATACTATAAACATTCAGTACTTC. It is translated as CASSLTSGSLNTINIQYF. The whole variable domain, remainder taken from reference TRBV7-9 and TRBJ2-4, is DTGVSQNPRHKITKRGQNVTFRCDPISEHNRLYWYRQTLGQGPEFLTYFQNEAQLEKSRLLSDRFSAERPKGSFSTLEIQRTEQGDSAMYLCASSLTSGSLNTINIQYFGAGTRLSVL.

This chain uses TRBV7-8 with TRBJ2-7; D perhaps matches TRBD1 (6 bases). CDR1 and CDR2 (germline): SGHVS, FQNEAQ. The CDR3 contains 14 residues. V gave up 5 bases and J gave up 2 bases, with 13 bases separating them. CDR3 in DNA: TGTGCCAGCAGCGTCAGGACAGCCCCCTACGAGCAGTACTTC. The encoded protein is CASSVRTAPYEQYF. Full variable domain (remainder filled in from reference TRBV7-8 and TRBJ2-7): GAGVSQSPRYKVAKRGQDVALRCDPISGHVSLFWYQQALGQGPEFLTYFQNEAQLDKSGLPSDRFFAERPEGSVSTLKIQRTQQEDSAVYLCASSVRTAPYEQYFGPGTRLTVT.

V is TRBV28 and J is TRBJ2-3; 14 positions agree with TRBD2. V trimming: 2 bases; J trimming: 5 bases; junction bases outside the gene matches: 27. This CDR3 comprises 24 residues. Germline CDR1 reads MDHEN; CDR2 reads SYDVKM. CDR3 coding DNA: TGTGCCAGCAGTTTAAAGCGGGGGCGGACAGTTCATCCTAGGACTAGCGGGAGGTTAGATACGCAGTATTTT. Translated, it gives CASSLKRGRTVHPRTSGRLDTQYF.

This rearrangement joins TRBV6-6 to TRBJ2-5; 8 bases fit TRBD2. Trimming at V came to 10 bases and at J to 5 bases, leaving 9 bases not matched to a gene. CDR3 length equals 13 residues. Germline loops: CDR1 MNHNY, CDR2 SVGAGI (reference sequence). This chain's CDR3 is CAITSGGSETQYF. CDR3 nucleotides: TGTGCCATCACAAGCGGGGGTTCGGAGACCCAGTACTTC.

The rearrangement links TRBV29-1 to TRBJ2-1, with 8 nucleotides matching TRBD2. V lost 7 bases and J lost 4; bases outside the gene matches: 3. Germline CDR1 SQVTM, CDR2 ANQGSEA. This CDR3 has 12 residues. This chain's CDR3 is CSAGLEYNEQFF. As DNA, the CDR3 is TGCAGCGCGGGACTAGAATACAATGAGCAGTTCTTC.

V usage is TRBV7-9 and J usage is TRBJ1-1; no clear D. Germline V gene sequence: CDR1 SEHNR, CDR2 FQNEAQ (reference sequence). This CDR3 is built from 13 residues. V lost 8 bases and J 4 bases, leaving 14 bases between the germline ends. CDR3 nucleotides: TGTGCCAGCCTTAATCCCGGGAGCACTGAAGCTTTCTTT. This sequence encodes CASLNPGSTEAFF.

Here the CDR3 reads CASSPDRVGEQYF. Written as DNA, the CDR3 is TGCGCCAGCAGTCCCGACAGGGTCGGCGAGCAGTACTTC. The chain joins TRBV10-1 to TRBJ2-7; the match to TRBD1 covers 7 bases. The V segment lost 5 bases and the J segment 6 bases; nucleotides outside the gene matches: 7. CDR1 is WNHNN and CDR2 is SYGVQD in the germline V gene (reference sequence). The CDR3 runs to 13 residues.

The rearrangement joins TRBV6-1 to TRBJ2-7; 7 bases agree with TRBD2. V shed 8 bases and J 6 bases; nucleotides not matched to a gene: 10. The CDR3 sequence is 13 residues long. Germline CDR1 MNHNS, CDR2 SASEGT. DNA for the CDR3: TGTGCCAGCTCCTTTCGGGGGGTTGCCGAGCAGTACTTC. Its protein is CASSFRGVAEQYF.

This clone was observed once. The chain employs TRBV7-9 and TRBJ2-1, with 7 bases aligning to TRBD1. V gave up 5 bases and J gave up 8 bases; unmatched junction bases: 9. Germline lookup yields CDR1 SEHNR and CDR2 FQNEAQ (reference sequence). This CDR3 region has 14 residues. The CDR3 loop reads CASSATTGLDEQFF. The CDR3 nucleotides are TGTGCCAGCAGCGCAACGACAGGGCTGGATGAGCAGTTCTTC. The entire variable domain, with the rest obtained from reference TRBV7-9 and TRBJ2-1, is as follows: DTGVSQNPRHKITKRGQNVTFRCDPISEHNRLYWYRQTLGQGPEFLTYFQNEAQLEKSRLLSDRFSAERPKGSFSTLEIQRTEQGDSAMYLCASSATTGLDEQFFGPGTRLTVL.

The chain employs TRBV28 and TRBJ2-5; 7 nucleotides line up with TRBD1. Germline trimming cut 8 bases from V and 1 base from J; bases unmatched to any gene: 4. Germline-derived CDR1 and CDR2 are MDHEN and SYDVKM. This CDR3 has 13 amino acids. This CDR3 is CASYRGLQETQYF. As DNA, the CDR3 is TGTGCCAGCTACAGGGGCCTCCAAGAGACCCAGTACTTC.

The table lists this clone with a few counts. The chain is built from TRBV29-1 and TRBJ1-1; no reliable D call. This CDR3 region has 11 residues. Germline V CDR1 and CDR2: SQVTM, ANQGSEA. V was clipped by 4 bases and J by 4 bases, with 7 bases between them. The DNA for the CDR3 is TGCAGCGTTGCACGCAGCACTGAAGCTTTCTTT. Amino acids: CSVARSTEAFF.

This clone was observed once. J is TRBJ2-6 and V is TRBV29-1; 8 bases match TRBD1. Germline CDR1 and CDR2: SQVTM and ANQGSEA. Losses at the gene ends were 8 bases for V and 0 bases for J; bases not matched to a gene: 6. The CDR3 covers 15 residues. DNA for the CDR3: TGCAGCCCGGACAGGGCTCCCTCTGGGGCCAACGTCCTGACTTTC. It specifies CSPDRAPSGANVLTF.

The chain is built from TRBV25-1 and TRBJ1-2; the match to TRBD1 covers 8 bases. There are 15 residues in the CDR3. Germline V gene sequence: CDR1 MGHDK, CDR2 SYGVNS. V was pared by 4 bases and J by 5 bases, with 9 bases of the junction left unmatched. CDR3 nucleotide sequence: TGTGCCAGCAGTGCCAGGACAGGGTTGAAGTATGGCTACACCTTC. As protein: CASSARTGLKYGYTF.

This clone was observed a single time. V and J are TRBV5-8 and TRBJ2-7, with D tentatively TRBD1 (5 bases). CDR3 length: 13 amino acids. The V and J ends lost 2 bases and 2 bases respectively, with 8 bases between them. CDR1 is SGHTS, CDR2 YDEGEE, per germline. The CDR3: CASSFPGTYEQYF. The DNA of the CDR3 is TGTGCCAGCAGCTTTCCAGGGACCTACGAGCAGTACTTC.

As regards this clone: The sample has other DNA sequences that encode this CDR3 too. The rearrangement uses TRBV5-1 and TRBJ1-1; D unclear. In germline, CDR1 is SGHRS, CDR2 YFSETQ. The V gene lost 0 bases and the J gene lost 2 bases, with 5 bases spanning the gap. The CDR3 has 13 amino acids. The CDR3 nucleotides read TGCGCCAGCAGCTTGGGAGTCAACACTGAAGCTTTCTTT. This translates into CASSLGVNTEAFF.

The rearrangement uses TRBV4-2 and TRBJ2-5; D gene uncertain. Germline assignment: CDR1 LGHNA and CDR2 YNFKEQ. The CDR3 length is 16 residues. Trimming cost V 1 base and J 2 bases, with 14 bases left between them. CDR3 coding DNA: TGTGCCAGCAGCCAAGGGGCGCAGAATAGGCAAGAGACCCAGTACTTC. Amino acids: CASSQGAQNRQETQYF.

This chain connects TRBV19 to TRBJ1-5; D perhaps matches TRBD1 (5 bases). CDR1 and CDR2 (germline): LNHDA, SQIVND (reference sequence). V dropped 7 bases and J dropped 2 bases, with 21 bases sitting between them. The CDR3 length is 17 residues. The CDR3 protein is CASTPRPQGSGNQPQHF. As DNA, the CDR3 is TGTGCCAGTACCCCTCGGCCGCAGGGATCGGGCAATCAGCCCCAGCATTTT.

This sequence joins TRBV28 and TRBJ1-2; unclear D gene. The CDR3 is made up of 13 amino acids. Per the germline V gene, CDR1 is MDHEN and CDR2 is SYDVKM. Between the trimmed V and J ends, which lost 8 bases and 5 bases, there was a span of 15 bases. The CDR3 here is CASRSEGEYGYTF. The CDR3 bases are TGTGCCAGCCGGTCCGAGGGAGAGTATGGCTACACCTTC.